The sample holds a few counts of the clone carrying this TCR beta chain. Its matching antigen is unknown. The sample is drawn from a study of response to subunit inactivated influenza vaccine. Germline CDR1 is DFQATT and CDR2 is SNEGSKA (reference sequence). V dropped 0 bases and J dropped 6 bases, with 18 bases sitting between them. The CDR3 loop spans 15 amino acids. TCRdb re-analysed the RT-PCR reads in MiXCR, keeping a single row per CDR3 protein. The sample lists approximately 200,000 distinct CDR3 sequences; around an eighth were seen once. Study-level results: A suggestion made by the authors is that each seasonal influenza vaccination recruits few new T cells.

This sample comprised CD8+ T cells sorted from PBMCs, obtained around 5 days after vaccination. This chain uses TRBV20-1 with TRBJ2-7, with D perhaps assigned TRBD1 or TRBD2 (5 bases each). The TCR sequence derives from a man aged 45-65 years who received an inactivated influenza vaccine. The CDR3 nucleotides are TGCAGTGCTAGAGACCGGGACGGAGGAGGTTTCGAGCAGTACTTC. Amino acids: CSARDRDGGGFEQYF.